This T cell receptor (beta chain) was sequenced in a study of T cell responses to AZD1222 COVID-19 vaccine. About the research overall: Researchers grouped second doses given at about 4 or about 12 weeks into one pool.

This CDR3 region has 15 residues. V lost 5 bases and J lost 7, with 20 bases in between. CDR1 is MDHEN and CDR2 is SYDVKM in the germline V gene. Repertoires were generated with immunoSEQ multiplex PCR, while TCRdb's copy carries only in-frame clones and drops some. Here the sample spans 150,000 to 200,000 clones, 90% being singletons. The receptor was isolated from an adult in good health. The V and J genes are TRBV28 and TRBJ1-1; maybe TRBD1 (5 bases). This specimen was peripheral blood, taken on day 0 of AZD1222 vaccination. CDR3 in amino acids: CASSPVQGGIFEAFF. CDR3 DNA sequence: TGTGCCAGCAGTCCCGTTCAGGGCGGAATATTTGAAGCTTTCTTT.